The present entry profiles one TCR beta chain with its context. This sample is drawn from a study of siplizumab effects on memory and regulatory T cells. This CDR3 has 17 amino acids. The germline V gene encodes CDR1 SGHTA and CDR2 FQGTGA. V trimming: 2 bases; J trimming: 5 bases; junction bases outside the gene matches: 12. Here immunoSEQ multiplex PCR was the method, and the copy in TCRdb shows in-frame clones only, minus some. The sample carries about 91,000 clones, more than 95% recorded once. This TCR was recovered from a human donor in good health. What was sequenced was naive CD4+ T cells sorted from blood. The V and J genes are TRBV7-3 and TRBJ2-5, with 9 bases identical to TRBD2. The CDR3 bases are TGTGCCAGCAGCTTACTGGGTAGCGGGGGCGAAGGGGAGACCCAGTACTTC. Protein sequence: CASSLLGSGGEGETQYF.